These 27 T cell receptor beta chains originate from one sample sequenced in a study of patients and donors after allogeneic stem cell transplantation. TCRdb reanalysed the RT-PCR reads using MiXCR and keeps one entry per CDR3 protein. The table records roughly 940,000 distinct CDR3 sequences, about a sixth of them present only once. Sequencing used blood, either unsorted or a sorted T cell fraction (not recorded which). These receptors were obtained from a human donor who was either an allogeneic HSCT recipient or a stem cell or donor lymphocyte infusion donor (not recorded which). It is not recorded whose cells these are; they may come from a transplant donor.

This clonotype has only a few counts. The CDR3 bases are TGTGCCAGCAGCGTGACTAGCGGAGAGACCCAGTACTTC. Its protein product is CASSVTSGETQYF. J is TRBJ2-5 and V is TRBV9; 9 nucleotides align to TRBD2. The CDR3 extends over 13 amino acids. V dropped 2 bases and J dropped 4; count of bases not matched to a gene: 0. Germline loops: CDR1 SGDLS, CDR2 YYNGEE.

Only a few counts were recorded for this clonotype. The rearrangement joins TRBV29-1 to TRBJ2-7, with 12 bases fitting TRBD2. The CDR3 loop spans 16 amino acids. Germline CDR1 reads SQVTM; CDR2 reads ANQGSEA. V shed 5 bases and J 1 base; nucleotides not matched to a gene: 9. CDR3 residues: CSVSHGGLAGSYEQYF. The DNA for the CDR3 is TGCAGCGTTAGTCACGGGGGACTAGCGGGTTCCTACGAGCAGTACTTC.

This clonotype turned up a few times. The chain links TRBV12-3 or TRBV12-4 to TRBJ2-7; TRBD2 might be the D (6 bases). This CDR3 region has 13 residues. Trimming took off 5 bases at V and 1 base at J, with 9 bases between the two ends. The CDR3 region is CASSVGRSYEQYF. CDR3 DNA sequence: TGTGCCAGCAGTGTAGGGAGGTCCTACGAGCAGTACTTC.

The DNA of the CDR3 is TGCAGTGCCCCACCCCCAAGTGCAGCTTTTGAGACCCAGTACTTC. Amino acids: CSAPPPSAAFETQYF. V is TRBV20-1 and J is TRBJ2-5; D remains ambiguous. The germline V gene encodes CDR1 DFQATT and CDR2 SNEGSKA (reference sequence). The CDR3 loop spans 15 amino acids. V lost 6 bases and J 5 bases, leaving 22 bases between the germline ends.

A remark on this clonotype: A junction boundary mismatches the germline segment, possibly from a read error. CDR3 amino acids: CASSYGGVINF. The CDR3 coding sequence is TGTGCCAGCAGTTACGGTGGTGTCATAAACTTC. This sequence joins TRBV6-5 and TRBJ2-7; D is unresolved. Germline CDR1 is MNHEY and CDR2 is SVGAGI. CDR3 size: 11 residues.

This clonotype turned up a few times. The genes are TRBV27 and TRBJ1-1; D uncertain. The germline CDR1 and CDR2 sequences are MNHEY and SMNVEV (reference sequence). The CDR3 is 13 residues long. V was pared by 3 bases and J by 5 bases, with 10 bases between. CDR3 coding DNA: TGTGCCAGCAGTTTCGAACCCAAGACTGAAGCTTTCTTT. It specifies CASSFEPKTEAFF.

This clonotype was picked up many times. The chain carries TRBV4-1 and TRBJ2-1; TRBD2 agrees at 9 bases. Germline-derived CDR1 and CDR2 are MGHRA and YSYEKL. Germline trimming cut 4 bases from V and 5 bases from J; bases unmatched to any gene: 6. CDR3 length: 15 amino acids. The CDR3 bases are TGCGCCAGCAGCCCTTGGCGGGAGGGCCACAATGAGCAGTTCTTC. Protein product: CASSPWREGHNEQFF.

This clonotype was seen a handful of times. This rearrangement joins TRBV11-2 to TRBJ1-3; D is unresolved. V shed 2 bases and J shed 4 bases, with 6 bases lying between them. CDR1 is SGHAT, CDR2 FQNNGV, per germline. CDR3 length: 13 amino acids. This chain's CDR3 is CASSLHTGNTIYF. The CDR3 region has the DNA TGTGCCAGCAGCTTACATACAGGAAACACCATATATTTT.

This clonotype has a handful of counts. An end of the junction differs from the germline gene, which may be a read error. The J gene is TRBJ2-5, the V gene TRBV7-8; tentatively, D is TRBD1 (5 bases). The V gene's germline CDR1 is SGHVS and CDR2 FQNEAQ. The CDR3 loop spans 13 amino acids. The CDR3 here is CASSKELDRTPYF. The CDR3 nucleotides are TGTGCCAGCAGCAAAGAACTCGACAGAACCCCGTACTTC.

J is TRBJ1-5 and V is TRBV15; D ambiguous. This CDR3 has 14 residues. V was shortened by 5 bases and J by 3 bases, with 11 bases between the two germline ends. In germline, CDR1 is LNHNV, CDR2 YYDKDF (reference sequence). CDR3 sequence (DNA): TGTGCCACCAGCCCCGTCGAGTCCAATCAGCCCCAGCATTTT. It translates to CATSPVESNQPQHF.

Many counts were recorded for this clonotype. The chain employs TRBV6-1 and TRBJ1-6, with 8 bases aligning to TRBD1. Unmatched junction bases numbered 8, after V lost 5 bases and J lost 2 bases. The CDR3 loop spans 17 amino acids. CDR1 is MNHNS and CDR2 is SASEGT in the germline V gene. CDR3 sequence reads: CASSLYGQGAYNSPLHF. In DNA, the CDR3 is TGTGCCAGCAGTCTCTACGGACAGGGTGCCTATAATTCACCCCTCCACTTT.

This clonotype was seen at least ten times. The J gene is TRBJ2-2, the V gene TRBV12-3 or TRBV12-4; 7 positions match TRBD1. The CDR3 is 16 amino acids. Losses at the gene ends were 8 bases for V and 1 base for J; bases not matched to a gene: 10. The CDR3 DNA reads TGTGCCAGCCATGAGAGGGGGCTCTGGAACACCGGGGAGCTGTTTTTT. It translates to CASHERGLWNTGELFF.

This clonotype was found a few times. J is TRBJ2-3 and V is TRBV4-1; a weak D match, TRBD2 (5 bases). The CDR3 sequence is 17 residues long. V lost 0 bases and J 0 bases, leaving 13 bases between the germline ends. Germline V gene sequence: CDR1 MGHRA, CDR2 YSYEKL. The CDR3 nucleotides are TGCGCCAGCAGCCAAGATCGCGAGGGTATGAGCACAGATACGCAGTATTTT. As protein: CASSQDREGMSTDTQYF.

The chain has TRBV7-2 and TRBJ2-3, with 8 bases that match TRBD1. CDR1 and CDR2 from the germline V gene are SGHTA and FQGNSA. V dropped 7 bases and J dropped 4; count of bases not matched to a gene: 13. CDR3 length: 16 amino acids. The CDR3 sequence: CASTVTRGLMADTQYF. The CDR3 DNA is TGTGCCAGCACCGTCACCAGGGGGCTGATGGCAGATACGCAGTATTTT.

This clonotype has more than one count but fewer than ten. The rearrangement uses TRBV19 and TRBJ1-1; D gene uncertain. From germline, CDR1 is LNHDA and CDR2 SQIVND (reference sequence). The CDR3 has 17 amino acids. Trimming took off 5 bases at V and 0 bases at J, with 19 bases between the two ends. The CDR3 sequence: CASSLRTGRRVNTEAFF. The DNA for the CDR3 is TGTGCCAGTAGTCTCCGGACGGGGAGGCGGGTGAACACTGAAGCTTTCTTT.

This clonotype was detected a few times. The chain has TRBV7-6 and TRBJ2-7; a possible D gene is TRBD2 (6 bases). V was trimmed by 3 bases and J by 6 bases, leaving 12 bases between them. This CDR3 is built from 13 residues. Germline CDR1 and CDR2: SGHVS and FNYEAQ. Here the CDR3 DNA reads TGTGCCAGCAGCTTGGGGGGAGCGGTCGAGCAGTACTTC. It yields the protein CASSLGGAVEQYF.

Comment on this clonotype: A junction end diverges from the germline sequence, so it may reflect a read error. This rearrangement joins TRBV12-3 or TRBV12-4 to TRBJ1-1, with TRBD1 identical over 8 bases. The length of the CDR3 is 16 residues. CDR3: CASTLSGGRGPTEAFF. The CDR3 DNA reads as TGTGCCAGCACTTTATCCGGGGGCAGGGGGCCCACTGAAGCTTTCTTT.

V gene TRBV7-2 combines with J gene TRBJ2-3; TRBD2 matches at 10 bases. The germline V gene has CDR1 SGHTA and CDR2 FQGNSA. CDR3 size: 16 residues. V lost 5 bases to trimming and J lost 2 bases; unmatched junction nucleotides: 7. CDR3 sequence reads: CASSHLAGALTDTQYF. DNA for the CDR3: TGTGCCAGCAGCCACCTAGCGGGGGCCCTCACAGATACGCAGTATTTT.

The chain joins TRBV29-1 to TRBJ2-3; D is undetermined. Germline V gene lookup returns CDR1 SQVTM and CDR2 ANQGSEA. The CDR3 covers 12 residues. The V end was cut by 2 bases, the J end by 4 bases, with 7 bases between. The CDR3 spells CSVETEADTQYF. CDR3 nucleotide sequence: TGCAGCGTTGAAACCGAGGCAGATACGCAGTATTTT.

The chain uses TRBV20-1 and TRBJ2-2; either TRBD1 or TRBD2 may fit D (5 bases each). This CDR3 has 16 residues. Trimming cost V 6 bases and J 0 bases, with 17 bases left between them. Germline values: CDR1 DFQATT, CDR2 SNEGSKA (reference sequence). The CDR3: CSAFRGLHANTGELFF. CDR3 bases: TGCAGTGCGTTCCGGGGCCTCCACGCGAACACCGGGGAGCTGTTTTTT.

This chain links TRBV2 with TRBJ2-3; D gene uncertain. Germline-derived CDR1 and CDR2 are SNHLY and FYNNEI. Trimming shortened V by 7 bases and J by 4 bases, and 12 bases separated the two germline ends. This CDR3 comprises 13 residues. The CDR3 nucleotides are TGTGCCAGCAACAGCTTAGACGCAGATACGCAGTATTTT. Translated, it gives CASNSLDADTQYF. The complete variable domain, with remaining parts taken from reference TRBV2 and TRBJ2-3, reads EPEVTQTPSHQVTQMGQEVILRCVPISNHLYFYWYRQILGQKVEFLVSFYNNEISEKSEIFDDQFSVERPDGSNFTLKIRSTKLEDSAMYFCASNSLDADTQYFGPGTRLTVL.

This clonotype was counted only a few times. The chain employs TRBV30 and TRBJ2-3; 7 bases fit TRBD1. Germline CDR1 is GTSNPN and CDR2 is SVGIG (reference sequence). After removal of 2 bases from V and 0 bases from J, the junction contained 5 bases not matched to a gene. The length of the CDR3 is 15 residues. The CDR3 DNA follows: TGTGCCTGGAGTCGACAGGGAAAGAGCACAGATACGCAGTATTTT. Its protein product is CAWSRQGKSTDTQYF.

The chain couples TRBV12-3 or TRBV12-4 to TRBJ2-3; D uncertain. The CDR3 sequence is 13 residues long. V lost 5 bases and J lost 7, with 13 bases in between. This chain's CDR3 is CASSQKSGNTQYF. In DNA form, the CDR3 reads TGTGCCAGCAGTCAAAAAAGTGGGAATACGCAGTATTTT.

The rearrangement uses TRBV15 and TRBJ2-7; D could derive from TRBD1 or TRBD2 (5 bases each). This CDR3 region has 10 residues. Germline lookup yields CDR1 LNHNV and CDR2 YYDKDF (reference sequence). Between the trimmed V and J ends, which lost 5 bases and 6 bases, there was a span of 5 bases. Written as DNA, the CDR3 is TGTGCCACCAGCGGGACCGAGCAGTACTTC. It is translated as CATSGTEQYF.

This clonotype was seen a handful of times. This rearrangement joins TRBV29-1 to TRBJ2-1, with TRBD1 matching over 9 bases. The V segment lost 7 bases and the J segment 6 bases; nucleotides outside the gene matches: 4. Germline values: CDR1 SQVTM, CDR2 ANQGSEA. The CDR3 runs 12 residues. The CDR3 spells CSGGDRANEQFF. As DNA, the CDR3 is TGCAGCGGGGGGGACAGGGCCAATGAGCAGTTCTTC.

This clonotype was found a few times. The chain joins TRBV27 to TRBJ2-1, with D perhaps matching TRBD1 (6 bases). This CDR3 region has 15 residues. CDR1 and CDR2 (germline): MNHEY, SMNVEV (reference sequence). Trimming removed 7 bases from V and 6 bases from J, with 19 bases in between. CDR3 sequence: CASTPMRGLGNEQFF. As DNA, the CDR3 is TGTGCCAGCACTCCAATGAGGGGGTTAGGCAATGAGCAGTTCTTC.

This clonotype appeared a few times. One end of the junction varies from germline; a read error may be responsible. The gene calls are TRBV7-7 and TRBJ2-5; 8 bases match TRBD1. From germline, CDR1 is SSHAT and CDR2 FNYEAQ (reference sequence). The CDR3 loop spans 16 amino acids. CDR3 protein: CASSSRPGGAGETQYF. CDR3 DNA: TGTGCTAGCAGCTCGAGGCCAGGGGGCGCGGGAGAGACCCAGTACTTC.